Below are 31 T cell receptor beta chains sequenced from a single sample in a study of blood T cell repertoires in COVID-19. The protocol was immunoSEQ multiplex PCR, while the TCRdb copy is restricted to in-frame clones and leaves out a portion. The table lists 120,000 to 150,000 clones, around 85% of them singletons, with 2.5% to 3% in the top ten. Sequencing was carried out using peripheral blood. The receptors come from a man aged 45-65 years with acute or convalescent COVID-19.

A note on this clone: One junction end disagrees with the germline gene, perhaps due to a read error. The gene calls are TRBV5-1 and TRBJ2-1, with 8 bases matching TRBD1. The CDR3 has 13 amino acids. Looked up from germline, CDR1 is SGHRS and CDR2 is YFSETQ. CDR3 sequence (DNA): TGCGCCACCAGCACAGGGGGTCTTAATGAGCAGTTCTTC. Translation: CATSTGGLNEQFF.

V is TRBV28 and J is TRBJ1-6; no clear D gene. CDR3 size: 14 residues. Germline V CDR1 and CDR2: MDHEN, SYDVKM. V lost 3 bases to trimming and J lost 5 bases, with 8 bases between them. The CDR3 DNA follows: TGTGCCAGCAGTTTGAGGGCCGATAATTCACCCCTCCACTTT. Its protein is CASSLRADNSPLHF.

The V call is TRBV11-2, the J call TRBJ2-3; D is possibly TRBD2 (6 bases). Germline CDR1 is SGHAT and CDR2 is FQNNGV. The CDR3 runs 14 residues. Trimming left V 5 bases short and J 6 bases short, with 15 bases between. The CDR3 sequence: CASSLGTPVDTQYF. The CDR3 DNA reads TGTGCCAGCAGCCTCGGGACTCCGGTGGATACGCAGTATTTT. Looking up the rest from reference TRBV11-2 and TRBJ2-3 gives the full variable domain: EAGVAQSPRYKIIEKRQSVAFWCNPISGHATLYWYQQILGQGPKLLIQFQNNGVVDDSQLPKDRFSAERLKGVDSTLKIQPAKLEDSAVYLCASSLGTPVDTQYFGPGTRLTVL.

This clone has more than one count but fewer than ten. CDR3 nucleotides: TGTGCCAGTAGTATGGGCCTGCGTCAGCCCCAGCATTTT. This translates into CASSMGLRQPQHF. The gene calls are TRBV19 and TRBJ1-5; D call uncertain. V gave up 3 bases and J gave up 6 bases, with 9 bases separating them. The germline V gene has CDR1 LNHDA and CDR2 SQIVND (reference sequence). This CDR3 has 13 amino acids.

This clone showed up just once. This chain uses TRBV4-1 with TRBJ1-6, with D unclear. This CDR3 contains 15 residues. V was clipped by 2 bases and J by 5 bases, with 10 bases between them. Germline CDR1 MGHRA, CDR2 YSYEKL. The CDR3 coding sequence is TGCGCCAGCAGCCAAATGACTGGCCATAATTCACCCCTCCACTTT. This encodes CASSQMTGHNSPLHF.

The V call is TRBV5-1, the J call TRBJ2-3; D perhaps matches TRBD2 (6 bases). The ends were cut back, 2 bases at V and 4 bases at J, with 14 bases in the middle. The length of the CDR3 is 15 residues. Germline loops: CDR1 SGHRS, CDR2 YFSETQ. DNA of the CDR3: TGCGCCAGCAGCTTTAGAGACGGGAGATCAGATACGCAGTATTTT. Amino acids: CASSFRDGRSDTQYF.

V and J are TRBV20-1 and TRBJ1-2; D gene unclear. The CDR3 covers 8 residues. The germline gives CDR1 DFQATT, CDR2 SNEGSKA (reference sequence). CDR3 protein: CTPNGYTF. The CDR3 region has the DNA TGCACCCCAAATGGCTACACCTTC.

In DNA, the CDR3 is TGCGCCAGCAGCCAAGAGGGGAGAGTCTCTAACTATGGCTACACCTTC. Translation: CASSQEGRVSNYGYTF. This chain uses TRBV4-1 with TRBJ1-2; D remains ambiguous. Trimming took off 0 bases at V and 0 bases at J, with 11 bases between the two ends. The CDR3 has 16 residues. Germline CDR1 and CDR2: MGHRA and YSYEKL.

This clone was detected a few times. This chain uses TRBV3-1 (or the pseudogene TRBV3-2) with TRBJ1-1, with a weak D call TRBD1 (6 bases). The CDR3 has 11 amino acids. Germline lookup yields CDR1 LGHDT and CDR2 YNNKEL (reference sequence). V was shortened by 3 bases and J by 10 bases, with 9 bases between the two germline ends. Written as DNA, the CDR3 is TGTGCCAGCAGCCAGGGGGCCGGAGCTTTCTTT. Translated, it gives CASSQGAGAFF.

V and J are TRBV4-1 and TRBJ1-2, with 7 positions matching TRBD1. Germline values: CDR1 MGHRA, CDR2 YSYEKL. Trimming cost V 4 bases and J 8 bases; bases outside gene matches: 10. CDR3 length: 14 residues. Here the CDR3 reads CASSLKGASHGYTF. CDR3 nucleotide sequence: TGCGCCAGCAGCCTAAAGGGGGCTTCCCACGGCTACACCTTC.

The chain carries TRBV7-2 and TRBJ1-1; 7 bases are shared with TRBD1. Germline V gene data show CDR1 as SGHTA and CDR2 as FQGNSA. After removal of 5 bases from V and 4 bases from J, the junction contained 7 bases not matched to a gene. The CDR3 extends over 14 amino acids. CDR3 sequence (DNA): TGTGCCAGCAGCCGCCAAAAGGGGGCCACTGAAGCTTTCTTT. Amino acid sequence: CASSRQKGATEAFF.

V gene TRBV6-5 combines with J gene TRBJ2-1, with TRBD1 matching over 7 bases. CDR3 size: 13 residues. The V segment lost 6 bases and the J segment 7 bases; nucleotides outside the gene matches: 6. Germline V gene data show CDR1 as MNHEY and CDR2 as SVGAGI. The CDR3 coding sequence is TGTGCCAGCAGCCTGACAGGGAAGAATGAGCAGTTCTTC. Its protein is CASSLTGKNEQFF.

CDR3 coding DNA: TGTGCCAGCAGCTGGCGGGAGTCCTACAATGAGCAGTTCTTC. It translates to CASSWRESYNEQFF. The gene calls are TRBV11-3 and TRBJ2-1; 7 bases are a match to TRBD2. Germline CDR1 reads SGHNT; CDR2 reads YENEEA. The V segment lost 4 bases and the J segment 1 base; nucleotides outside the gene matches: 1. The CDR3 spans 14 residues.

This clone has just one count. The chain combines TRBV28 with TRBJ1-4; TRBD1 might be the D (6 bases). Germline assignment: CDR1 MDHEN and CDR2 SYDVKM. CDR3 length equals 13 residues. The V end was cut by 5 bases, the J end by 4 bases, with 8 bases between. The CDR3 nucleotides are TGTGCCAGCAGTGAGGGGGTTAATGAAAAACTGTTTTTT. Its translation is CASSEGVNEKLFF.

The V call is TRBV30, the J call TRBJ1-1; 7 nucleotides align to TRBD1. The CDR3 contains 14 residues. The V segment lost 3 bases and the J segment 1 base; nucleotides outside the gene matches: 5. Germline CDR1 GTSNPN, CDR2 SVGIG (reference sequence). CDR3 amino acids: CAWSLGQPNTEAFF. The CDR3 nucleotides read TGTGCCTGGAGCCTGGGACAGCCGAACACTGAAGCTTTCTTT. The variable domain in full, completed from reference TRBV30 and TRBJ1-1, reads SQTIHQWPATLVQPVGSPLSLECTVEGTSNPNLYWYRQAAGRGLQLLFYSVGIGQISSEVPQNLSASRPQDRQFILSSKKLLLSDSGFYLCAWSLGQPNTEAFFGQGTRLTVV.

The chain has TRBV11-3 and TRBJ1-2; TRBD1 matches at 10 bases. J was trimmed by 6 bases and V by 5 bases; bases with no gene match: 9. The germline V gene encodes CDR1 SGHNT and CDR2 YENEEA. The CDR3 runs to 15 residues. In DNA, the CDR3 is TGTGCCAGCAGCCGACGGGGGACAGGGGATGATGGCTACACCTTC. It translates to CASSRRGTGDDGYTF.

This clone was found a few times. This chain uses TRBV27 with TRBJ2-1; tentative D call: TRBD2 (6 bases). This CDR3 region has 11 residues. The germline V gene has CDR1 MNHEY and CDR2 SMNVEV (reference sequence). Trimming took off 6 bases at V and 6 bases at J, with 6 bases between the two ends. The CDR3 spells CASRGGNEQFF. The CDR3 nucleotides are TGTGCCAGCAGGGGGGGCAATGAGCAGTTCTTC.

The rearrangement uses TRBV7-2 and TRBJ1-2, with TRBD1 matching over 9 bases. J lost 6 bases, V lost 5 bases, and 10 bases had no gene match. The V gene's germline CDR1 is SGHTA and CDR2 FQGNSA. The CDR3 covers 15 residues. The CDR3 loop reads CASSTYLGQGNGYTF. The CDR3 DNA reads TGTGCCAGCAGCACATACCTGGGACAGGGCAATGGCTACACCTTC.

The chain uses TRBV6-5 and TRBJ1-6; 9 bases map to TRBD1. CDR1 is MNHEY and CDR2 is SVGAGI in the germline V gene. The J segment lost 1 base and the V segment lost 6 bases, leaving 1 base of the junction unmatched. The CDR3 extends over 15 amino acids. The CDR3 is CASRGQGSYNSPLHF. The CDR3 DNA follows: TGTGCCAGCAGGGGACAGGGATCCTATAATTCACCCCTCCACTTT.

The chain is built from TRBV27 and TRBJ2-5, with 8 bases that match TRBD1. This CDR3 has 14 residues. V shed 3 bases and J 1 base; nucleotides not matched to a gene: 1. The germline V gene encodes CDR1 MNHEY and CDR2 SMNVEV (reference sequence). CDR3 bases: TGTGCCAGCAGTTTCGGGACAGGCCAAGAGACCCAGTACTTC. Residues: CASSFGTGQETQYF.

This sequence joins TRBV12-5 and TRBJ1-4; D is uncertain. This CDR3 spans 15 amino acids. Per the germline V gene, CDR1 is LGHNT and CDR2 is FRNRAP. V was cut by 3 bases and J by 4 bases, with 12 bases left in between. CDR3 amino acids: CASGLRRRGNEKLFF. The DNA for the CDR3 is TGTGCTAGTGGTTTACGAAGACGGGGTAATGAAAAACTGTTTTTT. The full variable domain, with the rest looked up from reference TRBV12-5 and TRBJ1-4, is DARVTQTPRHKVTEMGQEVTMRCQPILGHNTVFWYRQTMMQGLELLAYFRNRAPLDDSGMPKDRFSAEMPDATLATLKIQPSEPRDSAVYFCASGLRRRGNEKLFFGSGTQLSVL.

This sequence joins TRBV29-1 and TRBJ2-2; TRBD1 matches 7 bases. With V trimmed by 6 bases and J by 0 bases, 7 bases remained unmatched. The CDR3 runs to 15 residues. CDR1 is SQVTM and CDR2 is ANQGSEA in the germline V gene. The CDR3 is CSVIQGLANTGELFF. CDR3 coding DNA: TGCAGCGTCATACAGGGGCTCGCGAACACCGGGGAGCTGTTTTTT.

As for this clone: Possible read error: a much larger clone is one base away. This chain links TRBV27 with TRBJ2-7, with 8 nucleotides matching TRBD1. V lost 6 bases, J lost 2 bases, and 6 bases stayed unmatched. Germline-derived CDR1 and CDR2 are MNHEY and SMNVEV (reference sequence). This CDR3 has 14 amino acids. The CDR3 coding sequence is TGTGCCAGCAGCCAAGGACAGGGCCCCTACGAGCAGTACTTC. It encodes CASSQGQGPYEQYF.

This chain links TRBV5-1 with TRBJ2-5; 7 nucleotides line up with TRBD1. Germline CDR1 is SGHRS and CDR2 is YFSETQ. This CDR3 is built from 15 residues. V lost 3 bases and J lost 5; bases outside the gene matches: 10. CDR3 region: CASSSRDRAPETQYF. The DNA for the CDR3 is TGCGCCAGCAGCTCCCGGGACAGAGCACCGGAGACCCAGTACTTC.

There are a few counts of this clone. This chain connects TRBV4-1 to TRBJ2-1; D is possibly TRBD1 (6 bases). CDR3 length equals 16 residues. Germline CDR1 MGHRA, CDR2 YSYEKL. V lost 4 bases to trimming and J lost 0 bases, with 13 bases between them. The CDR3 DNA is TGCGCCAGCAGCCTAAGGACAGACACCTCCTACAATGAGCAGTTCTTC. This encodes CASSLRTDTSYNEQFF.

This sequence joins TRBV7-2 and TRBJ2-1; 7 bases are a match to TRBD1. J gave up 1 base and V 5 bases, and 2 bases lay outside the gene matches. This CDR3 contains 14 residues. The germline V gene encodes CDR1 SGHTA and CDR2 FQGNSA. CDR3 protein: CASSRGQSYNEQFF. The CDR3 DNA is TGTGCCAGCAGCAGGGGGCAGTCCTACAATGAGCAGTTCTTC. Full variable domain (remainder filled in from reference TRBV7-2 and TRBJ2-1): GAGVSQSPSNKVTEKGKDVELRCDPISGHTALYWYRQSLGQGLEFLIYFQGNSAPDKSGLPSDRFSAERTGGSVSTLTIQRTQQEDSAVYLCASSRGQSYNEQFFGPGTRLTVL.

This rearrangement joins TRBV7-9 to TRBJ2-3; weak D call: TRBD2 (6 bases). This CDR3 spans 15 amino acids. Trimming took off 5 bases at V and 2 bases at J, with 14 bases between the two ends. Germline V gene data show CDR1 as SEHNR and CDR2 as FQNEAQ (reference sequence). The CDR3 loop is CASSQRRDDTDTQYF. The CDR3 DNA is TGTGCCAGCAGCCAGAGGAGGGATGACACAGATACGCAGTATTTT. The full variable domain, completed using reference TRBV7-9 and TRBJ2-3, is DTGVSQNPRHKITKRGQNVTFRCDPISEHNRLYWYRQTLGQGPEFLTYFQNEAQLEKSRLLSDRFSAERPKGSFSTLEIQRTEQGDSAMYLCASSQRRDDTDTQYFGPGTRLTVL.

The V and J genes are TRBV30 and TRBJ1-4, with 8 bases matching TRBD1. The CDR3 has 14 amino acids. V shed 5 bases, J shed 4 bases, and the junction held 6 bases outside the gene matches. Germline V CDR1 and CDR2: GTSNPN, SVGIG (reference sequence). CDR3 coding DNA: TGTGCCTGGGAGAGGGACAGGAGTAATGAAAAACTGTTTTTT. Translation gives CAWERDRSNEKLFF.

V usage is TRBV7-2 and J usage is TRBJ1-2, with D unresolved. V was clipped by 2 bases and J by 7 bases, with 14 bases between them. CDR3 length: 14 residues. Per germline, CDR1 SGHTA and CDR2 FQGNSA. This CDR3 is CASSLQMLGPGYTF. CDR3 sequence (DNA): TGTGCCAGCAGCTTACAAATGCTTGGGCCTGGCTACACCTTC. The entire variable domain, with the rest obtained from reference TRBV7-2 and TRBJ1-2, is as follows: GAGVSQSPSNKVTEKGKDVELRCDPISGHTALYWYRQSLGQGLEFLIYFQGNSAPDKSGLPSDRFSAERTGGSVSTLTIQRTQQEDSAVYLCASSLQMLGPGYTFGSGTRLTVV.

This chain links TRBV7-9 with TRBJ2-7; 10 positions agree with TRBD2. The germline gives CDR1 SEHNR, CDR2 FQNEAQ (reference sequence). J lost 4 bases, V lost 6 bases, and 12 bases had no gene match. The CDR3 sequence is 16 residues long. This CDR3 is CASRASKGTSEYEQYF. The DNA for the CDR3 is TGTGCCAGCAGGGCTAGTAAAGGGACTAGCGAGTACGAGCAGTACTTC.

DNA of the CDR3: TGCGCCAGCAGCTTTAACGACGGAGGCTACGAGCAGTACTTC. Its protein is CASSFNDGGYEQYF. The rearrangement links TRBV5-1 to TRBJ2-7, with D perhaps TRBD2 (5 bases). Trimming pared 2 bases from V and 3 bases from J, leaving 12 bases between. There are 14 residues in the CDR3. Germline V lookup: CDR1 SGHRS, CDR2 YFSETQ.